The 18 T cell receptor beta chains listed next were all sequenced from one sample in a study of blood T cell repertoires in COVID-19. The data were produced by immunoSEQ multiplex PCR, yet TCRdb's version contains in-frame clones alone and is incomplete. The sample contains roughly 50,000 clones, approximately 85% of which appear only once. Sequenced input: peripheral blood. The receptors were sampled from a woman at least 80 years old with COVID-19, enrolled during active disease.

The chain links TRBV5-5 to TRBJ2-7, with 7 nucleotides matching TRBD1. CDR3 length: 13 residues. The V gene end was trimmed by 0 bases and the J gene end by 7 bases; junction bases not matched to a gene: 4. Germline V gives CDR1 SGHKS, CDR2 YYEKEE (reference sequence). CDR3 in DNA: TGTGCCAGCAGCTTGGGGGACAGTTTTGAGCAGTACTTC. It yields the protein CASSLGDSFEQYF. The full variable domain, its missing parts supplied by reference TRBV5-5 and TRBJ2-7, is DAGVTQSPTHLIKTRGQQVTLRCSPISGHKSVSWYQQVLGQGPQFIFQYYEKEERGRGNFPDRFSARQFPNYSSELNVNALLLGDSALYLCASSLGDSFEQYFGPGTRLTVT.

The CDR3 spells CASSYPGPAHEQFF. Here the CDR3 DNA reads TGTGCCAGCAGTTACCCTGGCCCTGCCCATGAGCAGTTCTTC. The chain joins TRBV6-2 or TRBV6-3 to TRBJ2-1; D call uncertain. The CDR3 is 14 residues long. The ends were cut back, 2 bases at V and 8 bases at J, with 13 bases in the middle. CDR1 MNHEY and CDR2 SVGEGT come from the germline V gene.

The V and J genes are TRBV7-2 and TRBJ2-5; D is undetermined. The germline gives CDR1 SGHTA, CDR2 FQGNSA. There are 14 residues in the CDR3. Trimming removed 2 bases from V and 0 bases from J, with 7 bases in between. The CDR3: CASSLRRDQETQYF. In nucleotides, the CDR3 is TGTGCCAGCAGCTTACGGAGAGACCAAGAGACCCAGTACTTC.

The rearrangement uses TRBV24-1 and TRBJ2-7; TRBD1 matches at 11 bases. Germline V lookup: CDR1 KGHDR, CDR2 SFDVKD. The J segment lost 3 bases and the V segment lost 5 bases, leaving 8 bases of the junction unmatched. The CDR3 covers 16 residues. The CDR3 spells CATSGARTGGYYEQYF. CDR3 bases: TGTGCCACCAGTGGGGCCCGGACAGGGGGCTACTACGAGCAGTACTTC.

This rearrangement joins TRBV4-2 to TRBJ2-1, with D possibly matching TRBD2 (6 bases). Trimming took 1 base from V and 5 from J, leaving 24 bases between them. The CDR3 loop spans 19 amino acids. Germline V CDR1 and CDR2: LGHNA, YNFKEQ. The CDR3 protein is CASSQGAGNMAMMDNEQFF. DNA for the CDR3: TGTGCCAGCAGCCAAGGGGCGGGGAACATGGCAATGATGGACAATGAGCAGTTCTTC.

The rearrangement links TRBV21-1 to TRBJ1-5; TRBD1 was called by the table and not checked on the DNA. TRBV21-1 is recorded as a pseudogene. The CDR3 has 13 residues. The CDR3 region has the DNA TGTGCCAGCAGTACAGGGGGGAATCAGCCCCAGCATTTT. Amino acids: CASSTGGNQPQHF.

The J gene is TRBJ2-7, the V gene TRBV19; 9 nucleotides align to TRBD1. The CDR3 runs to 16 residues. J was trimmed by 0 bases and V by 5 bases; bases with no gene match: 8. Germline V gene lookup returns CDR1 LNHDA and CDR2 SQIVND (reference sequence). In nucleotides, the CDR3 is TGTGCCAGTAGTTCCCCCGGGGGACAGGGCTCCTACGAGCAGTACTTC. Translation gives CASSSPGGQGSYEQYF.

The J gene is TRBJ2-5, the V gene TRBV20-1; 7 bases are a match to TRBD2. CDR1 is DFQATT, CDR2 SNEGSKA, per germline (reference sequence). The CDR3 has 16 amino acids. V dropped 3 bases and J dropped 7; count of bases not matched to a gene: 17. CDR3 coding DNA: TGCAGTGCTAGTAGGCCCACGGGAGCGGGGTTGGGGACCCAGTACTTC. Protein sequence: CSASRPTGAGLGTQYF.

The V and J genes are TRBV3-1 (or the pseudogene TRBV3-2) and TRBJ1-4; 7 bases are shared with TRBD1. Trimming at V came to 8 bases and at J to 7 bases, leaving 7 bases not matched to a gene. Per germline, CDR1 LGHDT and CDR2 YNNKEL (reference sequence). This CDR3 comprises 13 residues. CDR3 in amino acids: CASGDSFSEKLFF. The CDR3 coding sequence is TGTGCCAGCGGGGACAGCTTTTCTGAAAAACTGTTTTTT.

The CDR3 bases are TGCGCCAGCAGCCCGGACAGGGGAGCTAATGAAAAACTGTTTTTT. This encodes CASSPDRGANEKLFF. The chain is built from TRBV4-3 and TRBJ1-4, with TRBD1 matching 9 bases. The V gene's germline CDR1 is LGHNA and CDR2 YSLEER. The CDR3 length is 15 residues. With 4 bases clipped from V and 3 bases from J, the junction kept 3 bases outside the gene matches.

In this sample, this clone turned up a few times. V is TRBV6-5 and J is TRBJ2-3; 8 nucleotides line up with TRBD2. CDR3 size: 14 residues. CDR1 MNHEY and CDR2 SVGAGI come from the germline V gene. V gave up 6 bases and J gave up 5 bases; unmatched junction bases: 7. The CDR3 here is CASSRSGAGDTQYF. CDR3 coding DNA: TGTGCCAGCAGCCGTAGCGGGGCGGGAGATACGCAGTATTTT.

This clone was observed once. This chain's CDR3 is CASSSRQGEGEKLFF. The CDR3 DNA reads as TGTGCCAGCAGCAGCCGACAGGGAGAAGGTGAAAAACTGTTTTTT. The chain employs TRBV7-2 and TRBJ1-4, with 7 bases fitting TRBD1. From germline, CDR1 is SGHTA and CDR2 FQGNSA. Unmatched junction bases numbered 10, after V lost 5 bases and J lost 7 bases. The CDR3 consists of 15 residues.

This clone was seen only once. The V and J genes are TRBV7-2 and TRBJ2-4; TRBD2 aligns across 9 bases. V lost 1 base, J lost 5 bases, and 0 bases stayed unmatched. CDR1 is SGHTA and CDR2 is FQGNSA in the germline V gene. CDR3 length equals 14 residues. CDR3 loop: CASSLGLAENIQYF. CDR3 sequence (DNA): TGTGCCAGCAGCTTAGGACTAGCGGAAAACATTCAGTACTTC.

The chain recombines TRBV28 with TRBJ2-1, with 12 bases matching TRBD2. Germline V gives CDR1 MDHEN, CDR2 SYDVKM. After removal of 6 bases from V and 4 bases from J, the junction contained 4 bases not matched to a gene. This CDR3 region has 15 residues. The CDR3 loop is CASSPGLAGYNEQFF. The CDR3 DNA is TGTGCCAGCAGCCCAGGACTAGCGGGGTACAATGAGCAGTTCTTC.

This clone was seen only once. The CDR3 loop is CASSLDSPYEQYF. The CDR3 DNA follows: TGTGCCAGCAGCTTAGACAGCCCCTACGAGCAGTACTTC. The rearrangement uses TRBV7-9 and TRBJ2-7; D remains unclear. V was cut by 1 base and J by 2 bases, with 6 bases left in between. The germline V gene has CDR1 SEHNR and CDR2 FQNEAQ (reference sequence). This CDR3 is built from 13 residues.

V is TRBV5-5 and J is TRBJ1-3; D is perhaps TRBD1 (5 bases). Between the trimmed V and J ends, which lost 0 bases and 3 bases, there was a span of 7 bases. Germline CDR1 SGHKS, CDR2 YYEKEE (reference sequence). The CDR3 loop spans 14 amino acids. The CDR3 is CASSLAGFGNTIYF. The CDR3 DNA reads as TGTGCCAGCAGCTTGGCAGGGTTTGGAAACACCATATATTTT.

This chain links TRBV6-2 or TRBV6-3 with TRBJ2-7, with 7 bases fitting TRBD1. Germline V gene sequence: CDR1 MNHEY, CDR2 SVGEGT. V trimming: 2 bases; J trimming: 5 bases; junction bases outside the gene matches: 6. The CDR3 totals 14 residues. The CDR3 is CASSYGTAGNEQYF. The DNA of the CDR3 is TGTGCCAGCAGTTACGGGACAGCAGGGAACGAGCAGTACTTC.

The J gene is TRBJ2-2, the V gene TRBV2, with 7 bases that match TRBD2. After removal of 6 bases from V and 7 bases from J, the junction contained 8 bases not matched to a gene. This CDR3 is built from 14 residues. Germline-derived CDR1 and CDR2 are SNHLY and FYNNEI. The CDR3 is CASSSGRGSGELFF. CDR3 coding DNA: TGTGCCAGCAGCTCAGGGAGGGGAAGCGGGGAGCTGTTTTTT.